Below are 19 T cell receptor beta chains sequenced from a single sample in a study of CD8 T cells in ankylosing spondylitis. Study-level points and caveats: Ankylosing spondylitis blood seemed to carry a telltale TCR beta motif made of several highly homologous variants.

Their recognized antigens are unknown. TCRdb ran MiXCR on the 5' RACE reads and lists one entry per CDR3 protein. This sample has fewer than 550,000 distinct CDR3 sequences; roughly 5.2% occur once, and the top ten carry approximately 4%. What was sequenced was blood, either unsorted or a sorted T cell fraction (not recorded which). The source is a male donor with ankylosing spondylitis.

Ten or more counts support this clonotype. This chain connects TRBV20-1 to TRBJ2-1, with TRBD2 matching 12 bases. Trimming took 6 bases from V and 0 from J; bases not matched to a gene: 9. CDR1 DFQATT and CDR2 SNEGSKA come from the germline V gene (reference sequence). This CDR3 has 17 amino acids. The CDR3 nucleotides are TGCAGTGCCTCCGGGACTAGCGGGTCCAGCTCCTACAATGAGCAGTTCTTC. Translating gives CSASGTSGSSSYNEQFF.

This clonotype showed up many times. V usage is TRBV5-1 and J usage is TRBJ2-7; D not resolved. The CDR3 has 13 amino acids. Trimming took 4 bases from V and 2 from J, leaving 10 bases between them. Germline V gene data show CDR1 as SGHRS and CDR2 as YFSETQ. CDR3 DNA: TGCGCCAGCAGCGTCGTTGGGGCCTACGAGCAGTACTTC. Amino acid sequence: CASSVVGAYEQYF.

This clonotype was recorded at least ten times. This chain links TRBV29-1 with TRBJ1-5; D not certain. Germline lookup yields CDR1 SQVTM and CDR2 ANQGSEA. This CDR3 spans 12 amino acids. The CDR3 reads CRCGQDHQPQHF. CDR3 bases: TGCCGATGTGGGCAGGACCATCAGCCCCAGCATTTT.

The J gene is TRBJ2-1, the V gene TRBV20-1, with 7 bases fitting TRBD2. Germline V gene sequence: CDR1 DFQATT, CDR2 SNEGSKA (reference sequence). The V gene end was trimmed by 0 bases and the J gene end by 7 bases; junction bases not matched to a gene: 9. This CDR3 region has 15 residues. This CDR3 reads CSARDLGGSENEQFF. The CDR3 nucleotides are TGCAGTGCTAGAGATCTTGGCGGGAGTGAGAATGAGCAGTTCTTC.

This clonotype was counted at least ten times. This chain joins TRBV7-2 and TRBJ2-3, with 12 bases aligning to TRBD2. CDR3 length: 17 residues. Germline loops: CDR1 SGHTA, CDR2 FQGNSA. V shed 5 bases and J 3 bases; nucleotides not matched to a gene: 9. CDR3 region: CASSPNLAGGPTDTQYF. The CDR3 region has the DNA TGTGCCAGCAGCCCGAATCTAGCGGGAGGGCCGACAGATACGCAGTATTTT.

This clonotype was seen many times. The chain combines TRBV7-2 with TRBJ2-7; D ambiguous. The CDR3 has 13 amino acids. The germline V gene has CDR1 SGHTA and CDR2 FQGNSA. The V end lost 4 bases, the J end lost 3 bases, and 10 bases lay between the germline ends. The chain's CDR3 is CASSSRTGYEQYF. DNA of the CDR3: TGTGCCAGCAGCTCAAGGACGGGCTACGAGCAGTACTTC. Full variable domain (outside the CDR3, taken from reference TRBV7-2 and TRBJ2-7): GAGVSQSPSNKVTEKGKDVELRCDPISGHTALYWYRQSLGQGLEFLIYFQGNSAPDKSGLPSDRFSAERTGGSVSTLTIQRTQQEDSAVYLCASSSRTGYEQYFGPGTRLTVT.

This clonotype was recorded at least ten times. This chain connects TRBV24-1 to TRBJ1-1, with D hard to call. This CDR3 contains 13 residues. V was cut by 0 bases and J by 3 bases, with 4 bases left in between. Germline V lookup: CDR1 KGHDR, CDR2 SFDVKD. Here the CDR3 reads CATSDLAHTEAFF. For the CDR3, the DNA is TGTGCCACCAGTGATTTGGCCCACACTGAAGCTTTCTTT.

The sample holds many counts of this clonotype. The chain is built from TRBV15 and TRBJ2-4; D call uncertain. Germline V CDR1 and CDR2: LNHNV, YYDKDF (reference sequence). V was clipped by 3 bases and J by 0 bases, with 12 bases between them. The CDR3 has 16 residues. The chain's CDR3 is CATSRTAILAKNIQYF. The CDR3 DNA is TGTGCCACCAGCAGGACCGCCATCCTAGCCAAAAACATTCAGTACTTC.

The V and J genes are TRBV7-3 and TRBJ2-7; 11 bases fit TRBD2. Germline values: CDR1 SGHTA, CDR2 FQGTGA. The CDR3 loop spans 15 amino acids. With V trimmed by 5 bases and J by 3 bases, 6 bases remained unmatched. In nucleotides, the CDR3 is TGTGCCAGCAGCATAGCGGGGGGGGCCCGCTACGAGCAGTACTTC. It is translated as CASSIAGGARYEQYF.

This clonotype was seen many times. The CDR3 here is CASRQGLFDEQFF. The CDR3 bases are TGCGCCAGCAGACAGGGGCTTTTCGATGAGCAGTTCTTC. The gene calls are TRBV5-1 and TRBJ2-1, with TRBD1 matching over 7 bases. The CDR3 has 13 residues. The ends lost 5 bases at V and 8 bases at J; junction bases unmatched: 7. The germline V gene encodes CDR1 SGHRS and CDR2 YFSETQ.

This clonotype came up many times. V gene TRBV21-1 combines with J gene TRBJ2-7; the table calls TRBD1, which could not be checked here. TRBV21-1 is recorded as a pseudogene. The CDR3 totals 11 residues. CDR3 nucleotide sequence: TGTGCCACTCAGGGGGCCAGGGAGCAGTACTTC. This codes for CATQGAREQYF.

There are many counts of this clonotype. J is TRBJ1-1 and V is TRBV4-1; D perhaps matches TRBD1 (5 bases). CDR3 length equals 14 residues. The V gene's germline CDR1 is MGHRA and CDR2 YSYEKL. The V and J ends lost 1 base and 4 bases respectively, with 10 bases between them. Here the CDR3 DNA reads TGCGCCAGCAGCCAAGCGGGGAGGGGCACTGAAGCTTTCTTT. Its translation is CASSQAGRGTEAFF.

This clonotype came up many times. The V call is TRBV7-9, the J call TRBJ2-7; TRBD2 is a possible D gene (7 bases). The length of the CDR3 is 17 residues. The ends were cut back, 3 bases at V and 3 bases at J, with 21 bases in the middle. CDR1 and CDR2 (germline): SEHNR, FQNEAQ (reference sequence). The CDR3 coding sequence is TGTGCCAGCAGCTTCCCTGGTTGGGGGGGCAGAAACTACGAGCAGTACTTC. It encodes CASSFPGWGGRNYEQYF.

The gene calls are TRBV6-5 and TRBJ1-1; D might be TRBD1 (6 bases). V was shortened by 2 bases and J by 6 bases, with 19 bases between the two germline ends. The CDR3 sequence is 16 residues long. Germline CDR1 reads MNHEY; CDR2 reads SVGAGI. DNA for the CDR3: TGTGCCAGCAGTTACGATGCAGGGGCGAAGGTCTCTGAAGCTTTCTTT. Amino acids: CASSYDAGAKVSEAFF.

Many counts were recorded for this clonotype. The rearrangement links TRBV7-3 to TRBJ1-1, with a possible D match to TRBD1 (6 bases). The germline gives CDR1 SGHTA, CDR2 FQGTGA. CDR3 size: 15 residues. V was cut by 5 bases and J by 3 bases, with 16 bases left in between. CDR3 sequence reads: CASSPLTTGHTEAFF. The CDR3 DNA is TGTGCCAGCAGCCCCCTCACCACAGGGCACACTGAAGCTTTCTTT. Complete variable domain (other parts from reference TRBV7-3 and TRBJ1-1): GAGVSQTPSNKVTEKGKYVELRCDPISGHTALYWYRQSLGQGPEFLIYFQGTGAADDSGLPNDRFFAVRPEGSVSTLKIQRTERGDSAVYLCASSPLTTGHTEAFFGQGTRLTVV.

This sequence joins TRBV6-5 and TRBJ2-7, with D unclear. Germline values: CDR1 MNHEY, CDR2 SVGAGI. CDR3 length equals 14 residues. Trimming stripped 2 bases from V and 3 bases from J, with 11 bases between. The CDR3 DNA is TGTGCCAGCAGTTACGTCCCGCAGGACTACGAGCAGTACTTC. Protein sequence: CASSYVPQDYEQYF.

Only a few counts were recorded for this clonotype. It may be a read error: a sequence one base away is much more abundant. The rearrangement uses TRBV20-1 and TRBJ2-7, with D possibly being TRBD1 or TRBD2 (5 bases each). The CDR3 is 16 residues long. Germline V gene data show CDR1 as DFQATT and CDR2 as SNEGSKA (reference sequence). The CDR3 loop reads CCARDWGSRSSYEQYF. The CDR3 bases are TGCTGTGCTAGAGATTGGGGGTCGCGAAGCTCCTACGAGCAGTACTTC.

This clonotype was seen repeatedly, ten times or more. The rearrangement links TRBV6-2 or TRBV6-3 to TRBJ1-2, with D unclear. Germline assignment: CDR1 MNHEY and CDR2 SVGEGT. There are 13 residues in the CDR3. Trimming left V 2 bases short and J 9 bases short, with 13 bases between. The CDR3 region is CASSYPGYSSYTF. In nucleotides, the CDR3 is TGTGCCAGCAGTTACCCCGGGTATTCGAGCTACACCTTC.

This clonotype has at least ten counts. The rearrangement uses TRBV7-2 and TRBJ2-1, with no clear D. V lost 5 bases and J 6 bases, leaving 11 bases between the germline ends. The CDR3 spans 13 residues. The germline gives CDR1 SGHTA, CDR2 FQGNSA. The CDR3, as DNA: TGTGCCAGCAGCGTACAGTTTTTCAATGAGCAGTTCTTC. Protein sequence: CASSVQFFNEQFF. Together with reference TRBV7-2 and TRBJ2-1, the CDR3 gives the full variable domain: GAGVSQSPSNKVTEKGKDVELRCDPISGHTALYWYRQSLGQGLEFLIYFQGNSAPDKSGLPSDRFSAERTGGSVSTLTIQRTQQEDSAVYLCASSVQFFNEQFFGPGTRLTVL.